This T cell receptor beta chain was identified during a study of T-cell memory formation after mild COVID-19. As regards this clonotype: Antigen: not known.

Findings and caveats of the study: A subset of responding clones appeared in pre-infection memory, suggesting cross-reactive memory joined. Clones contracting day 15 to 85 were balanced CD4/CD8; later expanders leaned CD4+.

Trimming stripped 0 bases from V and 10 bases from J, with 10 bases between. This CDR3 has 13 residues. Germline loops: CDR1 MGHDK, CDR2 SYGVNS. TCRdb reanalysed the 5' RACE reads using MiXCR and keeps one entry per CDR3 protein. The data hold over 350,000 distinct CDR3 sequences, with more than 15% observed a single time. V is TRBV25-1 and J is TRBJ2-1; D uncertain. Material: PBMCs or a T cell subset sorted from them (not recorded which). This sequence was found in a man aged 18-30 years who had mild COVID-19 (a few samples of this study predate the infection). Cell type and time point are not known. CDR3 nucleotides: TGTGCCAGCAGTGAATATCGTGGGGTCGAGCAGTTCTTC. The encoded protein is CASSEYRGVEQFF.